What follows are 29 T cell receptor beta chains derived from one specimen sequenced in a study of molecular identifiers for immune sequencing clone quantification. From the PCR reads, TCRdb called clonotypes with MiXCR, one entry per CDR3 protein. The profile shows about 510,000 distinct CDR3 sequences, roughly a fifth of them singletons. The source material was naive CD8+ T cells from blood, with Jurkat cell RNA spiked in. Subset given: FACS-sorted CD8+CD4-CCR7+CD45RA+ naive T cells. The receptors here all came from a human donor in good health. Some libraries in this study had Jurkat cell RNA spiked in.

This clonotype was detected many times. The V gene is TRBV28, the J gene TRBJ1-5, with 12 bases identical to TRBD1. This CDR3 is built from 15 residues. CDR1 and CDR2 from the germline V gene are MDHEN and SYDVKM. Losses at the gene ends were 5 bases for V and 6 bases for J; bases not matched to a gene: 5. CDR3 bases: TGTGCCAGCAGTCCGGGACAGGGGGCTCCTCAGCCCCAGCATTTT. Protein product: CASSPGQGAPQPQHF.

This clonotype occurred many times. The V gene is TRBV6-6, the J gene TRBJ2-1; 13 nucleotides line up with TRBD2. The CDR3 has 18 residues. Looked up from germline, CDR1 is MNHNY and CDR2 is SVGAGI (reference sequence). V trimming: 7 bases; J trimming: 4 bases; junction bases outside the gene matches: 13. The CDR3: CASTLLAGGPLDYNEQFF. The CDR3 DNA is TGTGCCAGCACTCTACTAGCGGGAGGGCCTTTAGATTACAATGAGCAGTTCTTC.

This clonotype was seen only a few times. The rearrangement joins TRBV10-3 to TRBJ2-7; TRBD2 matches at 10 bases. V dropped 7 bases and J dropped 7; count of bases not matched to a gene: 10. The CDR3 totals 14 residues. CDR1 ENHRY and CDR2 SYGVKD come from the germline V gene. CDR3 nucleotides: TGTGCCATCATGGAAGCGGGAGGGCCTCTGGAGCAGTACTTC. Translation gives CAIMEAGGPLEQYF.

This clonotype was observed a few times. This chain links TRBV2 with TRBJ2-1; D may be TRBD2 (5 bases). The germline V gene encodes CDR1 SNHLY and CDR2 FYNNEI. The CDR3 is made up of 12 amino acids. The germline V and J ends were trimmed by 7 bases and 10 bases, with 14 bases remaining between them. The CDR3 is CASTKTGLEQFF. The CDR3 bases are TGTGCCAGCACGAAAACGGGATTAGAGCAGTTCTTC.

This clonotype was detected many times. This rearrangement joins TRBV4-1 to TRBJ1-4, with TRBD1 matching 9 bases. The V gene's germline CDR1 is MGHRA and CDR2 YSYEKL. With V trimmed by 1 base and J by 2 bases, 8 bases remained unmatched. This CDR3 region has 18 residues. The chain's CDR3 is CASSQGDRGFGTNEKLFF. The CDR3 bases are TGCGCCAGCAGCCAAGGAGACAGGGGGTTCGGGACTAATGAAAAACTGTTTTTT.

V and J are TRBV28 and TRBJ1-3; TRBD1 agrees at 7 bases. The trim removed 10 bases at V and 1 base at J, leaving 10 bases unmatched. Germline V lookup: CDR1 MDHEN, CDR2 SYDVKM. This CDR3 is built from 15 residues. DNA for the CDR3: TGTGCCACCAGAGAACAGGGGTGGTCTGGAAACACCATATATTTT. As protein: CATREQGWSGNTIYF.

This clonotype was seen only a few times. V and J are TRBV3-1 and TRBJ2-5; 11 bases are shared with TRBD2. Germline loops: CDR1 LGHDT, CDR2 YNNKEL (reference sequence). The CDR3 loop spans 16 amino acids. V trimming: 0 bases; J trimming: 4 bases; junction bases outside the gene matches: 4. The CDR3 DNA reads TGTGCCAGCAGCCAAGAGGTCACTAGCGGGAGAGAGACCCAGTACTTC. Its protein product is CASSQEVTSGRETQYF.

This clonotype was observed a few times. V gene TRBV29-1 combines with J gene TRBJ2-7; TRBD2 aligns across 8 bases. Germline assignment: CDR1 SQVTM and CDR2 ANQGSEA. This CDR3 contains 14 residues. The J segment lost 0 bases and the V segment lost 6 bases, leaving 7 bases of the junction unmatched. CDR3 in DNA: TGCAGCGTGGAGCTAGCGGGTAGCTCCTACGAGCAGTACTTC. Its translation: CSVELAGSSYEQYF.

Comments on this clonotype: The CDR3 does not close with the conserved phenylalanine or tryptophan, likely indicating a read error. The chain has TRBV7-6 and TRBJ2-3; D remains ambiguous. Trimming cost V 1 base and J 1 base, with 3 bases left between them. The length of the CDR3 is 13 residues. Germline CDR1 is SGHVS and CDR2 is FNYEAQ. CDR3 nucleotide sequence: TGTGCCAGCAGCTTAGGGCGCACAGATACGCAGTATTAT. Its protein product is CASSLGRTDTQYY.

This clonotype was detected many times. In nucleotides, the CDR3 is TGTGCCAGCAGCCAAGAAGGGAACACTGAAGCTTTCTTT. It specifies CASSQEGNTEAFF. The rearrangement joins TRBV12-3 or TRBV12-4 to TRBJ1-1; the D is unclear. V was pared by 6 bases and J by 1 base, with 9 bases between. The CDR3 totals 13 residues.

This clonotype has only a few counts. The V and J genes are TRBV20-1 and TRBJ2-1, with D possibly matching TRBD2 (5 bases). With 5 bases removed from V and 5 bases from J, the gap between germline ends came to 16 bases. In germline, CDR1 is DFQATT, CDR2 SNEGSKA (reference sequence). This CDR3 is 14 amino acids long. This CDR3 is CSAPRRVIDNEQFF. The CDR3 region has the DNA TGCAGTGCTCCCCGGCGGGTGATCGACAATGAGCAGTTCTTC.

This clonotype appeared many times. The chain employs TRBV11-2 and TRBJ2-4, with TRBD2 identical over 7 bases. In germline, CDR1 is SGHAT, CDR2 FQNNGV. The junction had 6 bases not matched to a gene; V was cut back by 2 bases and J by 5 bases. The CDR3 covers 15 residues. CDR3 region: CASSLQGGPQNIQYF. DNA of the CDR3: TGTGCCAGCAGCTTACAGGGAGGGCCCCAAAACATTCAGTACTTC.

This clonotype was observed a single time. CDR3 in amino acids: CATSRDQGADTEAFF. As DNA, the CDR3 is TGTGCCACCAGCAGAGATCAGGGGGCCGACACTGAAGCTTTCTTT. The chain links TRBV15 to TRBJ1-1, with 8 bases that match TRBD1. Germline lookup yields CDR1 LNHNV and CDR2 YYDKDF (reference sequence). This CDR3 has 15 amino acids. Germline trimming cut 0 bases from V and 3 bases from J; bases unmatched to any gene: 3.

This clonotype appeared a few times. The V call is TRBV4-1, the J call TRBJ2-7; D is undetermined. The CDR3 consists of 14 residues. Germline V gene lookup returns CDR1 MGHRA and CDR2 YSYEKL. The V and J ends lost 0 bases and 4 bases respectively, with 10 bases between them. Here the CDR3 reads CASSQERMGYEQYF. The CDR3, as DNA: TGCGCCAGCAGCCAAGAAAGAATGGGATACGAGCAGTACTTC.

As regards this clonotype: The conserved closing phenylalanine or tryptophan is absent in this CDR3, likely reflecting a read error. The rearrangement joins TRBV24-1 to TRBJ2-7; D unclear. The germline gives CDR1 KGHDR, CDR2 SFDVKD. Trimming took off 5 bases at V and 5 bases at J, with 9 bases between the two ends. The CDR3 length is 12 residues. The CDR3 DNA sequence: TGTGCCACCAGTGCGGGCCCCAACGAGCAGTACCTC. Its translation is CATSAGPNEQYL.

The V and J genes are TRBV14 and TRBJ1-4, with unresolved D. Germline loops: CDR1 SGHDN, CDR2 FVKESK. The germline V and J ends were trimmed by 6 bases and 8 bases, with 25 bases remaining between them. CDR3 length: 17 amino acids. The CDR3 DNA follows: TGTGCCAGCAGTCGCCTTGTGTCGACCACACTGGGGGAAAAACTGTTTTTT. Translated: CASSRLVSTTLGEKLFF.

This clonotype showed up just a few times. The gene calls are TRBV11-1 and TRBJ2-3, with 11 bases aligning to TRBD2. V gave up 1 base and J gave up 0 bases; unmatched junction bases: 12. The CDR3 extends over 20 amino acids. Germline V CDR1 and CDR2: SGHAT, FQDESV (reference sequence). CDR3 coding DNA: TGTGCCAGCAGCTTAGTTCTCGGACTAGCGGGCCATGGGAGCACAGATACGCAGTATTTT. It is translated as CASSLVLGLAGHGSTDTQYF.

This rearrangement joins TRBV24-1 to TRBJ2-3; 8 positions agree with TRBD1. The CDR3 is 17 amino acids. Germline assignment: CDR1 KGHDR and CDR2 SFDVKD. After removal of 1 base from V and 6 bases from J, the junction contained 11 bases not matched to a gene. CDR3: CATSDLGQGTFQDTQYF. CDR3 in DNA: TGTGCCACCAGTGATTTAGGACAGGGAACATTCCAGGATACGCAGTATTTT.

This clonotype was counted only a few times. V and J are TRBV9 and TRBJ1-1; 7 bases align to TRBD1. CDR3 length equals 14 residues. Germline V gives CDR1 SGDLS, CDR2 YYNGEE. Losses at the gene ends were 0 bases for V and 2 bases for J; bases not matched to a gene: 1. The CDR3 nucleotides are TGTGCCAGCAGCGTAGGGACAGGTAACACTGAAGCTTTCTTT. Translation: CASSVGTGNTEAFF.

The rearrangement links TRBV6-2 or TRBV6-3 to TRBJ1-1, with D possibly TRBD1 on 6 matching bases. V gave up 2 bases and J gave up 6 bases, with 10 bases separating them. The CDR3 contains 13 residues. Per germline, CDR1 MNHEY and CDR2 SVGEGT. Here the CDR3 reads CASSYGGPAEAFF. The CDR3 DNA reads TGTGCCAGCAGTTACGGGGGGCCCGCTGAAGCTTTCTTT.

This clonotype was seen more than once but under ten times. The rearrangement joins TRBV9 to TRBJ2-7; maybe TRBD2 (6 bases). The length of the CDR3 is 13 residues. The germline V gene has CDR1 SGDLS and CDR2 YYNGEE. V was trimmed by 0 bases and J by 8 bases, leaving 12 bases between them. The CDR3 is CASSVGGEDQQYF. CDR3 nucleotides: TGTGCCAGCAGCGTAGGTGGGGAGGACCAGCAGTACTTC.

In this sample, this clonotype turned up many times. The CDR3 coding sequence is TGTGCCAGCAGTCGTGATTATGGTATAACTGAAGCTTTCTTT. This gives the protein CASSRDYGITEAFF. The chain links TRBV2 to TRBJ1-1; D gene ambiguous. The CDR3 has 14 residues. V was pared by 5 bases and J by 5 bases, with 15 bases between. CDR1 is SNHLY, CDR2 FYNNEI, per germline.

For this clonotype: Being one base from a much bigger clone, this may be a read error. The V and J genes are TRBV7-9 and TRBJ1-5; perhaps TRBD1 as D (6 bases). CDR1 SEHNR and CDR2 FQNEAQ come from the germline V gene (reference sequence). The CDR3 consists of 18 residues. The DNA for the CDR3 is TGTGCCAGCAGCTTAGACAGGGAGGGAGGTCATAGCAATCGGCCCCAGCATTTT. Translation gives CASSLDREGGHSNRPQHF. Supplemented by reference TRBV7-9 and TRBJ1-5, the full variable domain reads DTGVSQNPRHKITKRGQNVTFRCDPISEHNRLYWYRQTLGQGPEFLTYFQNEAQLEKSRLLSDRFSAERPKGSFSTLEIQRTEQGDSAMYLCASSLDREGGHSNRPQHFGDGTRLSIL.

Points on this clonotype: Given a much more abundant clone one base away, this may be a read error. The CDR3 DNA follows: TGTGCCAGCACGACAGGGCTGAACACTGAAACTTTCTTT. Its translation: CASTTGLNTETFF. The chain links TRBV6-2 or TRBV6-3 to TRBJ1-1, with 7 positions matching TRBD1. This CDR3 contains 13 residues. Germline V CDR1 and CDR2: MNHEY, SVGEGT.

This clonotype was seen ten or more times. The chain combines TRBV27 with TRBJ2-3, with a weak D call TRBD2 (6 bases). Germline values: CDR1 MNHEY, CDR2 SMNVEV (reference sequence). The V and J ends lost 4 bases and 0 bases respectively, with 11 bases between them. This CDR3 has 15 amino acids. The CDR3 here is CASSSQEGSTDTQYF. The CDR3 DNA reads TGTGCCAGCAGTTCCCAGGAGGGAAGCACAGATACGCAGTATTTT.

The chain employs TRBV12-3 or TRBV12-4 and TRBJ2-1; the D gene is possibly TRBD1 (5 bases). This CDR3 has 14 amino acids. The V gene lost 1 base and the J gene lost 7 bases, with 11 bases spanning the gap. As DNA, the CDR3 is TGTGCCAGCAGTTTAGACGCAGGGCTAAATGAGCAGTTCTTC. Residues: CASSLDAGLNEQFF.

J is TRBJ2-1 and V is TRBV6-5; D might be TRBD1 (5 bases). The CDR3 is made up of 14 amino acids. V gave up 0 bases and J gave up 8 bases, with 11 bases separating them. Germline V CDR1 and CDR2: MNHEY, SVGAGI. CDR3 residues: CASSYSTGADEQFF. The CDR3 DNA sequence: TGTGCCAGCAGTTACTCGACTGGGGCCGATGAGCAGTTCTTC.

In this sample, this clonotype turned up once. A much larger clone differs by one base, so this may be a read error. This CDR3 reads CVTSPLNSPLRF. The CDR3 DNA reads TGTGTTACCAGCCCTCTTAATTCACCCCTCCGCTTT. The chain employs TRBV7-9 and TRBJ1-6; D not resolved. The CDR3 has 12 residues. Germline V lookup: CDR1 SEHNR, CDR2 FQNEAQ (reference sequence).

This clonotype has only a few counts. V is TRBV28 and J is TRBJ2-3; 13 bases line up with TRBD2. Germline V gene lookup returns CDR1 MDHEN and CDR2 SYDVKM. There are 18 residues in the CDR3. V lost 7 bases and J lost 2; bases outside the gene matches: 12. DNA of the CDR3: TGTGCCAGCACTTCCGGGACTAGCGGGACCCCTGACACAGATACGCAGTATTTT. The encoded protein is CASTSGTSGTPDTDTQYF.